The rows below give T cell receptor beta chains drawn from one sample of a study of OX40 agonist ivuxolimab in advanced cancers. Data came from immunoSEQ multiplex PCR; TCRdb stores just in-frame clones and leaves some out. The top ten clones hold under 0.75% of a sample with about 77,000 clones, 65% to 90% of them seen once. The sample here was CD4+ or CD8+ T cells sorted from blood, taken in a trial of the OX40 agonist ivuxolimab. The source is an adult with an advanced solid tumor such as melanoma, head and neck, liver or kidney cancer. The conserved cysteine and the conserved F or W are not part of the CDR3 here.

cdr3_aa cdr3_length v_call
ASSTLAGVYNEQF 13 TRBV11-2
AWRVPVSSYEQY 12 TRBV30
ASSLASTAYEQY 12 TRBV5-1
ASSLVSRLRWGPETQY 16 TRBV11-2
ASSLGQALDYEQY 13 TRBV19
ASSAAGGLISAKNIQY 16 TRBV7-3
ASSLRQGTQPQH 12 TRBV7-2
ASSWGGTEAF 10 TRBV5-1
ASSNPPGTSLSTDTQY 16 TRBV7-9
AISESGGLSGAF 12 TRBV10-3
ASSYSRAAYGYT 12 TRBV6-5
ASGSDRGWSQPQH 13 TRBV7-9
ASSSQGIGPYGYT 13 TRBV7-2
ASSPRSGGYEQY 12 TRBV6-5
ASRRGGFRADTQY 13 TRBV2
ASSQDGQGATDTQY 14 TRBV4-3
ASSFSTGSNTEAF 13 TRBV5-1
ASSQPGQGAKEWATETQY 18 TRBV23-1
ASSQDRTAKYEAF 13 TRBV4-2
ASSEKGHPAYEQY 13 TRBV6-1
ASSFAGTGASGANVLT 16 TRBV5-1
ASSLERGSYNEQF 13 TRBV11-1
ASSSWTGSGNTIY 13 TRBV7-9
ASSGTDGKTQY 11 TRBV11-3
AWETGGGTEAF 11 TRBV30
ASSLLGQGRSYNEQF 15 TRBV5-1
AWSDDLLYGYT 11 TRBV30
ASSTRGSYNSPLH 13 TRBV7-6
ASTTQAERDEQY 12 TRBV5-4
ASSSLTGKIGNTIY 14 TRBV6-5
ASSFEGWGRTYEQY 14 TRBV13
ASSSQGGYSNQPQH 14 TRBV7-2
ASSLRPDYEQY 11 TRBV27
ASSVAVGSSGNTIY 14 TRBV9
ASSPLLAGLISYEQY 15 TRBV5-1
ASSYPASGNTGELF 14 TRBV6-5
ASSVGRRSFNEQF 13 TRBV9
ASSLGTGIYGYT 12 TRBV28
ASSGILGGEQY 11 TRBV5-6
ASSPGLTTDTQY 12 TRBV7-2
ASSVGTGGGYEQY 13 TRBV9
ASSRQGGTGELF 12 TRBV14
ASSYGRAGEQY 11 TRBV28
ASSLGVNTEAF 11 TRBV5-6
ASSRGGEQY 9 TRBV7-8